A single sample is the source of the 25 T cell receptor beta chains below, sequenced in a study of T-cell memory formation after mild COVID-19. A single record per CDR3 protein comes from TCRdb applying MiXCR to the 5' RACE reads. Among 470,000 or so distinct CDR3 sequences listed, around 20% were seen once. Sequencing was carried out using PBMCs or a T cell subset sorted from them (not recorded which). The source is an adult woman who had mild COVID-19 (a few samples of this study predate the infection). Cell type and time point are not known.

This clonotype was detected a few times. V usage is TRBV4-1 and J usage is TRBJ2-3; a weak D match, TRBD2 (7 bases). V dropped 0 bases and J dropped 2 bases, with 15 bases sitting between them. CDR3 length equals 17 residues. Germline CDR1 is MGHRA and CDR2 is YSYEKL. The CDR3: CASSQEGGVQITDTQYF. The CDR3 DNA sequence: TGCGCCAGCAGCCAAGAAGGGGGGGTCCAAATCACAGATACGCAGTATTTT.

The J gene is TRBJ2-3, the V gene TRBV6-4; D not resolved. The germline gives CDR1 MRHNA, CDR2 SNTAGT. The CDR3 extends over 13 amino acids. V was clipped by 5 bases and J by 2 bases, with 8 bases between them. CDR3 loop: CASSISLTDTQYF. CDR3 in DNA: TGTGCCAGCAGTATAAGCCTCACAGATACGCAGTATTTT.

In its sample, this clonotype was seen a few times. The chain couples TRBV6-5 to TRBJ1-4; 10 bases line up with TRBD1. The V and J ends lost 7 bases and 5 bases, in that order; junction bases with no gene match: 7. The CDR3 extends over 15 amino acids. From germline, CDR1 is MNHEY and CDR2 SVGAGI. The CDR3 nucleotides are TGTGCCAGCAAGTATGACAGGGGGCTAAATGAAAAACTGTTTTTT. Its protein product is CASKYDRGLNEKLFF.

The CDR3 nucleotides are TGTGCCAGCCTCGGACAGGGGAACAATGAGCAGTTCTTC. Its translation: CASLGQGNNEQFF. V is TRBV7-2 and J is TRBJ2-1; 9 bases fit TRBD1. The V gene end was trimmed by 8 bases and the J gene end by 5 bases; junction bases not matched to a gene: 4. Germline CDR1 is SGHTA and CDR2 is FQGNSA. The CDR3 spans 13 residues.

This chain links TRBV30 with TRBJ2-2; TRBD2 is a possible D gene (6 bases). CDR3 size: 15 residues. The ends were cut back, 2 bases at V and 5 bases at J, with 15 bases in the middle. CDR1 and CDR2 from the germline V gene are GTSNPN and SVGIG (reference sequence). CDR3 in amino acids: CAWSPTSPRTGELFF. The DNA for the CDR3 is TGTGCCTGGAGTCCAACTAGCCCTCGGACCGGGGAGCTGTTTTTT. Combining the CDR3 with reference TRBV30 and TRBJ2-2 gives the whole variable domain SQTIHQWPATLVQPVGSPLSLECTVEGTSNPNLYWYRQAAGRGLQLLFYSVGIGQISSEVPQNLSASRPQDRQFILSSKKLLLSDSGFYLCAWSPTSPRTGELFFGEGSRLTVL.

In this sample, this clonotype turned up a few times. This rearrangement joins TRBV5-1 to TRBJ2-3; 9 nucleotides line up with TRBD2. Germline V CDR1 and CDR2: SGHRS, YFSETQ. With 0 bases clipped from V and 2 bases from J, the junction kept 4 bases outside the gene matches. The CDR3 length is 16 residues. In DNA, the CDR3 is TGCGCCAGCAGCTTGGAGGTAGCGGGGGTCACAGATACGCAGTATTTT. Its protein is CASSLEVAGVTDTQYF.

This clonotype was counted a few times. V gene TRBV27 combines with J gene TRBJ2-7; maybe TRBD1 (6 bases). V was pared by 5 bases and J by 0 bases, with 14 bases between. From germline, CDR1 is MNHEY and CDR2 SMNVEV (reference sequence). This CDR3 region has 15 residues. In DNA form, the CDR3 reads TGTGCCAGCAGTCGAATAGGGGGAACCTCCTACGAGCAGTACTTC. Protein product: CASSRIGGTSYEQYF.

CDR3 coding DNA: TGTGCCAGCAGGGTGGACCTTAGCGAGCAGTACTTC. This encodes CASRVDLSEQYF. The V gene is TRBV7-9, the J gene TRBJ2-7; D ambiguous. The length of the CDR3 is 12 residues. V was cut by 6 bases and J by 6 bases, with 12 bases left in between. Germline lookup yields CDR1 SEHNR and CDR2 FQNEAQ (reference sequence).

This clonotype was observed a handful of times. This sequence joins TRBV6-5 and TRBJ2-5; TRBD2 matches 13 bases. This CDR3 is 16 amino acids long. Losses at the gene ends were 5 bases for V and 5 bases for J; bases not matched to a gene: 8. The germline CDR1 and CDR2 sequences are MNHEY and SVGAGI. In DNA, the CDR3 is TGTGCCAGCAGTGCACTAGCGGGAGGGCCGGGGGAGACCCAGTACTTC. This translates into CASSALAGGPGETQYF.

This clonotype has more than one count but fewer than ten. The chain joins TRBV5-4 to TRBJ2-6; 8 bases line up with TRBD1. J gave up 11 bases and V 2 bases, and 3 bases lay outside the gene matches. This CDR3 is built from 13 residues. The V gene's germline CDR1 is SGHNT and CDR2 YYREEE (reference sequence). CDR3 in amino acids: CASSLGQGDVLTF. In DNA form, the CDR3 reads TGTGCCAGCAGCTTAGGACAGGGAGACGTCCTGACTTTC.

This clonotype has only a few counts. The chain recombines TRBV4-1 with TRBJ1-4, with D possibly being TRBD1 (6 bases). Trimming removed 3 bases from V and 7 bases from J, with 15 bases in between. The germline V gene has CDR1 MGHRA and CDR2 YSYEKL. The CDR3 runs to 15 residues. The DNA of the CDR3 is TGCGCCAGCAGCCAGTACGGCTCCAGGGGTGAAAAACTGTTTTTT. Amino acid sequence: CASSQYGSRGEKLFF.

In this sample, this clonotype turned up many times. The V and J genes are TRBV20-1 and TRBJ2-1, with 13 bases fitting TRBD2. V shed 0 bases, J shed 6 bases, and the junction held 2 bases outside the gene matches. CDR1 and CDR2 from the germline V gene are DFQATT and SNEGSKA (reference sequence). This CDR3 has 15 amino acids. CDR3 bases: TGCAGTGCTAGAGATGGGACTAGCGGGACCAATGAGCAGTTCTTC. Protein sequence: CSARDGTSGTNEQFF.

The CDR3 region has the DNA TGTGCCAGCAGCTTGGCCGTTGGGAAGACCGGGGAGCTGTTTTTT. Translation gives CASSLAVGKTGELFF. The rearrangement links TRBV5-8 to TRBJ2-2, with no clear D. Germline CDR1 and CDR2: SGHTS and YDEGEE. The length of the CDR3 is 15 residues. Deletions cut 0 bases from V and 5 bases from J, with 11 bases between.

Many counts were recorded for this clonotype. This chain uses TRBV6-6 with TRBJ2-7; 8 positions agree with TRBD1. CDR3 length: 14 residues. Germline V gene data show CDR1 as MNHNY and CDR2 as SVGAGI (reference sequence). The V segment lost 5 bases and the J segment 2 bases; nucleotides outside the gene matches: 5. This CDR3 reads CASSDDRGPYEQYF. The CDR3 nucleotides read TGTGCCAGCAGTGATGACAGGGGTCCCTACGAGCAGTACTTC.

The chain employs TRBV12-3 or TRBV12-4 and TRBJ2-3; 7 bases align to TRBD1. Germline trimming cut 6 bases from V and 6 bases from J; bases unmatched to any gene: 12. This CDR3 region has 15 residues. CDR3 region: CASSRQGWGPDTQYF. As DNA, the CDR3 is TGTGCCAGCAGCCGACAGGGTTGGGGGCCGGATACGCAGTATTTT.

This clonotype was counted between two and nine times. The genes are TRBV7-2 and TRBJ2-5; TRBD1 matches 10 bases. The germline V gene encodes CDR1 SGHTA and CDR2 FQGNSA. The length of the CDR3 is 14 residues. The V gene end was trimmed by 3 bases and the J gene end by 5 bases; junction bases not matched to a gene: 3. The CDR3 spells CASSFDRGRETQYF. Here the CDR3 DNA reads TGTGCCAGCAGCTTCGACAGGGGGCGGGAGACCCAGTACTTC.

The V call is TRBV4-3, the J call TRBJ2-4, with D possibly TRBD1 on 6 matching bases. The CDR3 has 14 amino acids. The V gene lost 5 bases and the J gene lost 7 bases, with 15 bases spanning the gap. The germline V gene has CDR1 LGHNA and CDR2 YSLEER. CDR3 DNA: TGCGCCAGCAGCTTGACAGGACCGGGGAACATTCAGTACTTC. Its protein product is CASSLTGPGNIQYF.

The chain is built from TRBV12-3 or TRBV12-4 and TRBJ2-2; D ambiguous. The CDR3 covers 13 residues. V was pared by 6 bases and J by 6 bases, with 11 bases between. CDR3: CASSRPRSGELFF. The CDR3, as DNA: TGTGCCAGCAGCCGGCCGAGGTCCGGGGAGCTGTTTTTT.

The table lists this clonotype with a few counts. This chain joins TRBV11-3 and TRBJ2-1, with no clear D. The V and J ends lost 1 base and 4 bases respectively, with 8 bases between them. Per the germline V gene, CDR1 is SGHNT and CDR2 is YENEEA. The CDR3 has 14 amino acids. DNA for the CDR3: TGTGCCAGCAGCTTAGCTAAGTGGTACAATGAGCAGTTCTTC. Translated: CASSLAKWYNEQFF.

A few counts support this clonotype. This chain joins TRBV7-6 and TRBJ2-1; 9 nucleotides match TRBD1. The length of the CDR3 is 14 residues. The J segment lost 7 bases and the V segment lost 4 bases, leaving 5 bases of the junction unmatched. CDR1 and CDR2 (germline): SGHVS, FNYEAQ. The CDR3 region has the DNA TGTGCCAGCAGCTACGGGACAGGGTGGAATGAGCAGTTCTTC. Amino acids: CASSYGTGWNEQFF.

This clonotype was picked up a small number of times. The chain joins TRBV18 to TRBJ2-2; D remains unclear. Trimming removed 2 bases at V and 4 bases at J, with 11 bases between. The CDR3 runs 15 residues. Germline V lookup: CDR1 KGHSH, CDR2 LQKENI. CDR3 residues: CASSPSVRSTGELFF. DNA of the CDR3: TGTGCCAGCTCACCATCGGTCAGGAGCACCGGGGAGCTGTTTTTT.

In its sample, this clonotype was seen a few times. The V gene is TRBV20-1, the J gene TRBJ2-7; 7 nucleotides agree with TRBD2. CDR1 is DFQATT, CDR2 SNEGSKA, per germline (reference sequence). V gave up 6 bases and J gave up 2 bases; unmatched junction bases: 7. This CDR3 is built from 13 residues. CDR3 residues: CSAPTSSTYEQYF. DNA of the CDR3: TGCAGTGCCCCGACTAGCAGCACCTACGAGCAGTACTTC.

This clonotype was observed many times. This chain's CDR3 is CASDGGEQFF. The CDR3 region has the DNA TGTGCCAGCGACGGAGGTGAGCAGTTCTTC. J is TRBJ2-1 and V is TRBV2, with D perhaps TRBD2 (5 bases). The germline V gene encodes CDR1 SNHLY and CDR2 FYNNEI. CDR3 length: 10 amino acids. The V end lost 8 bases, the J end lost 9 bases, and 8 bases lay between the germline ends.

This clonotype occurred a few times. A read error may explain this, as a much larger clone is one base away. In DNA form, the CDR3 reads TGTGCCAGCAGCGGGACAGCCCAAGAGACCCAGTACTTC. It codes for CASSGTAQETQYF. The J gene is TRBJ2-5, the V gene TRBV7-2; 7 bases are a match to TRBD1. With 5 bases clipped from V and 1 base from J, the junction kept 1 base outside the gene matches. The germline V gene has CDR1 SGHTA and CDR2 FQGNSA. The CDR3 sequence is 13 residues long.

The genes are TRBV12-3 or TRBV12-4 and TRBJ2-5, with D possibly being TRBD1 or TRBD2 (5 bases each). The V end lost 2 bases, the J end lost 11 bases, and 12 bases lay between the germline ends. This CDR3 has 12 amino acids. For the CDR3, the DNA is TGTGCCAGCAGTTTAATAAGGGACCAACAGTACTTC. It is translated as CASSLIRDQQYF.